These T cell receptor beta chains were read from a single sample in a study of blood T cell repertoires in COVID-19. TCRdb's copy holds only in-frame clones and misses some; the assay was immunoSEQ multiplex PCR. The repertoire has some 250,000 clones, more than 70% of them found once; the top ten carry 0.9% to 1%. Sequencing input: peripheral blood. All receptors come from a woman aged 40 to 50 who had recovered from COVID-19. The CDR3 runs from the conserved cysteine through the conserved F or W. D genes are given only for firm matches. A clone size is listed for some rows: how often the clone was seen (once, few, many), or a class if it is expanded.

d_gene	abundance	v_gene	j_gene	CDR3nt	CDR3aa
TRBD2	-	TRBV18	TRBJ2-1	TGTGCCAGCTCACGAGAGACTAGCGGGTACAATGAGCAGTTCTTC	CASSRETSGYNEQFF
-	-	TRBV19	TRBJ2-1	TGTGCCAGTACCAGTCCCGGGACGGGGGACCAAGGAAATGAGCAGTTCTTC	CASTSPGTGDQGNEQFF
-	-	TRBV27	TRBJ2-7	TGTGCCACCTCGCCCCTGGGGGGGCGGTACGAGCAGTACTTC	CATSPLGGRYEQYF
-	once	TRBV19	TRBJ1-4	TGTGCCACCAGGGGCCCCTTGGATGAAAAACTGTTTTTT	CATRGPLDEKLFF
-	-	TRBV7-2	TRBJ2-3	TGTGCCAGCAGCTTGGGGGGACTGGCCGCAGATACGCAGTATTTT	CASSLGGLAADTQYF
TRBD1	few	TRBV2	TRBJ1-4	TGTGCCAGCATAGTGGACAGGCGAGAAAAACTGTTTTTT	CASIVDRREKLFF
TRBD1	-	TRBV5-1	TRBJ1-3	TGCGCCAGCAGCTTGGCGGGACAGGGGGGAGGGGACACCATATATTTT	CASSLAGQGGGDTIYF
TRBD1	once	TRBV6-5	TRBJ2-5	TGTGCCAGCAGGAAAGTAGGGGGCCACCAAGAGACCCAGTACTTC	CASRKVGGHQETQYF
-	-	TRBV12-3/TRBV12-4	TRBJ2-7	TGTGCCAGCAGTTTGAGGGTCTACGAGCAGTACTTC	CASSLRVYEQYF
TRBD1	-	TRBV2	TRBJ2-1	TGTGCCAGCAAGGGGGCCACCGGGACCTACAATGAGCAGTTCTTC	CASKGATGTYNEQFF
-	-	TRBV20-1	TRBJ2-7	TGCAGTGCAGCGGCCCCTACGGAGCAGTACTTC	CSAAAPTEQYF
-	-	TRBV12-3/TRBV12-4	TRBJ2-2	TGTGCCAGCAGTTTTCGCGCCGGGGAGCTGTTTTTT	CASSFRAGELFF
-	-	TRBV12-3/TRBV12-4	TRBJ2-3	TGTGCCAGCAGCCCCCAGGTGGATACGCAGTATTTT	CASSPQVDTQYF
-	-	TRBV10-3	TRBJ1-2	TGTGCCATCAGTGGGACATCCAACTATGGCTACACCTTC	CAISGTSNYGYTF
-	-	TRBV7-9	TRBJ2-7	TGTGCCAGCAGCTTAGAGGGGGGGCGCGAGCAGTACTTC	CASSLEGGREQYF
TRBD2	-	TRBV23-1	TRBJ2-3	TGCGCCAGCAACCCCCTAGCGGGGGGCACAGATACGCAGTATTTT	CASNPLAGGTDTQYF
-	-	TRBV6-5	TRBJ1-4	TGTGCCAGCAGTTACGGGGGGTCCCGTAATGAAAAACTGTTTTTT	CASSYGGSRNEKLFF
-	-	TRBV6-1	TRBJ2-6	TGTGCCAGCAGTGGACTAGGGGCCCCCTCTGGGGCCAACGTCCTGACTTTC	CASSGLGAPSGANVLTF
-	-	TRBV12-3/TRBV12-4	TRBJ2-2	TGTGCCAGCAGCCGACGGGCCGGGGAGCTGTTTTTT	CASSRRAGELFF
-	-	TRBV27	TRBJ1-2	TGTGCCAGCAGCCACAGGTTCCGGTGGGATGGCTACACCTTC	CASSHRFRWDGYTF
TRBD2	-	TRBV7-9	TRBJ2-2	TGTGCCAGCAGCCCCCAGCGGGAGCGGGAGCTGTTTTTT	CASSPQRERELFF
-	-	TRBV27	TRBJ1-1	TGTGCCAGCAGTTGGAGAGGGGCAGGGGTATCGGGGACTGAAGCTTTCTTT	CASSWRGAGVSGTEAFF
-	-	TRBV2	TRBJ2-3	TGTGCCAGCAGTCAGGATACGCAGTATTTT	CASSQDTQYF
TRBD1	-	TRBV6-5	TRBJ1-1	TGTGCCAGCAGTTACGGGATGACAGGGGGCGATACTGAAGCTTTCTTT	CASSYGMTGGDTEAFF
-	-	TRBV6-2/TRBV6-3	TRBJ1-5	TGTGCCAGCAGCCGGTGGGGGGATGGGGGCAATCAGCCCCAGCATTTT	CASSRWGDGGNQPQHF
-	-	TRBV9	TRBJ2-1	TGTGCCAGCAGCCCCTTCGGCGGAGGGACCTACAATGAGCAGTTCTTC	CASSPFGGGTYNEQFF
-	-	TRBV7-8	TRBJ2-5	TGTGCCAGCACCCGGGGGGACAGAAGTAGAGAGACCCAGTACTTC	CASTRGDRSRETQYF
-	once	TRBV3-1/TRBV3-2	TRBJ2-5	TGTGCCAGCAGCCAAGATCCGGGGGCTAGCGGTGAGACCCAGTACTTC	CASSQDPGASGETQYF
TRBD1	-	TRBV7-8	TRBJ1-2	TGTGCCAGCAGCGGCACAGGGGGCGGTGGCTACACCTTC	CASSGTGGGGYTF
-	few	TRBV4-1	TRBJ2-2	TGCGCCAGCAGCCACACAGGACAGTCAAGGGCCGGGGAGCTGTTTTTT	CASSHTGQSRAGELFF
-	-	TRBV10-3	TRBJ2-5	TGTGCCATCAGTGATGGCAGGGAAGAGACCCAGTACTTC	CAISDGREETQYF
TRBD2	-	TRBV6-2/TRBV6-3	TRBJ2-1	TGTGCCAGCAGCCCCTCTAGCGGGAGGTCCTACAATGAGCAGTTCTTC	CASSPSSGRSYNEQFF
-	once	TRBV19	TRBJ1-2	TGTGCCAGTAGTCTACTCCAGAGGGCTCCCTATGGCTACACCTTC	CASSLLQRAPYGYTF
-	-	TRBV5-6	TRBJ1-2	TGTGCCAGCAGGTGGGGGCAGTCCTATGGCTACACCTTC	CASRWGQSYGYTF
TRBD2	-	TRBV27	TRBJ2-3	TGTGCCAGCAGTTTCGGGACTAGCGCAGATACGCAGTATTTT	CASSFGTSADTQYF
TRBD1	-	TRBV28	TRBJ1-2	TGTGCCAGCAGTTCCGGACAGGGCGCTTCCGACAATGGCTACACCTTC	CASSSGQGASDNGYTF
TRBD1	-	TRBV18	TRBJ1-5	TGTGCCAGCTCACTCAGGGGGGAACGAGGCAGGGGGAGCAATCAGCCCCAGCATTTT	CASSLRGERGRGSNQPQHF
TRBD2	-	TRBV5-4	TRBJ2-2	TGTGCCAGCAGCCAGGGACTAGCGGGGTTCACCGGGGAGCTGTTTTTT	CASSQGLAGFTGELFF
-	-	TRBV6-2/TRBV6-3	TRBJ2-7	TGTGCCAGCAGCCTAGGGGTAATATGGCAGTACTTC	CASSLGVIWQYF
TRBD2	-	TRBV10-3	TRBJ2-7	TGTGCCATCAGGCGGGGGGGCAGGGGCTACGAGCAGTACTTC	CAIRRGGRGYEQYF
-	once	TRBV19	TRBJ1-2	TGTGCCAGTAGTATCCTAAACTATGGCTACACCTTC	CASSILNYGYTF
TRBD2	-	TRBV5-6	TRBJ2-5	TGTGCCAGCAGCGGTTTGGGGTTCGGACTAGCGGGGCACCAAGAGACCCAGTACTTC	CASSGLGFGLAGHQETQYF
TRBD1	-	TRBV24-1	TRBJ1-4	TGTGCCAGTAAACGACAGGGGGATGAAAAACTGTTTTTT	CASKRQGDEKLFF
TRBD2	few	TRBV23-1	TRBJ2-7	TGCGCCAGCAGTCAAACTAGCGGAAACTACGAGCAGTACTTC	CASSQTSGNYEQYF
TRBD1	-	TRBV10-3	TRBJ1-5	TGTGCCATCAGTGGGGGACAGAGCAATCAGCCCCAGCATTTT	CAISGGQSNQPQHF
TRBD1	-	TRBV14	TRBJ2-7	TGTGCCAGCTCCCCGGGCGGGGCAGGGGGCTACTACGAGCAGTACTTC	CASSPGGAGGYYEQYF
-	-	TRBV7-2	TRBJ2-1	TGTGCCAGCAGCACCAGGATTGTAGACAATGAGCAGTTCTTC	CASSTRIVDNEQFF
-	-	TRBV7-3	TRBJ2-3	TGTGCCAGCAGCGGCAGGGCCACAGATACGCAGTATTTT	CASSGRATDTQYF
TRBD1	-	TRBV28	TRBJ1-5	TGTGCCAGCAGTTTACCCGGGTGGGGACAGGGGCGTGATCAGCCCCAGCATTTT	CASSLPGWGQGRDQPQHF
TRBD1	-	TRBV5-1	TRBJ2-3	TGCGCCAGCAGCCGGGACAGGGCGCTCCCCACGCAGTATTTT	CASSRDRALPTQYF
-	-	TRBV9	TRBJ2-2	TGTGCCAGCAGCCCCCGGGACTTGAACACCGGGGAGCTGTTTTTT	CASSPRDLNTGELFF
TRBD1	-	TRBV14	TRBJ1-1	TGTGCCAGCAGCGCAACCAGGGGGCGCGGAGAAGCTTTCTTT	CASSATRGRGEAFF
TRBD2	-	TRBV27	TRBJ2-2	TGTGCCAGCAAAGGACTAGCGGGAGGCCCGAACACCGGGGAGCTGTTTTTT	CASKGLAGGPNTGELFF
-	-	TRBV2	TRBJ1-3	TGTGCCAGCACCAGTGGGCCCGGAAACACCATATATTTT	CASTSGPGNTIYF
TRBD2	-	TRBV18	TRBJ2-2	TGTGCCAGCTCACCGACTAGCGGGACGGGCACCGGGGAGCTGTTTTTT	CASSPTSGTGTGELFF
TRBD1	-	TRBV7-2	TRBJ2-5	TGTGCCAGCAGCTTAGAGAGGGGGCCGGGGACCCAGTACTTC	CASSLERGPGTQYF
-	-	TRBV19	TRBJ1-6	TGTGCCAGTAGTATAGAATGGAGCTCCTATAATTCACCCCTCCACTTT	CASSIEWSSYNSPLHF
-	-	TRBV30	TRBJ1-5	TGTGCCTGGGACCAGGGGAATCAGCCCCAGCATTTT	CAWDQGNQPQHF